The 25 T cell receptor beta chains below all came from one sample that was sequenced in a study of blood T cell repertoires in COVID-19 (TCRdb year 2020). Libraries came from the immunoSEQ multiplex PCR assay. Sourced from immuneACCESS, this table was stored by TCRdb with only in-frame sequences that have V and J called. A share of the clones is absent; for the studies checked, an unresolved V gene accounts for under half, and the remainder has no known explanation. This sample gives about 220,000 clones in total; around 80% of them show up just once. The ten most abundant clones make up more than 7% of the sample. Sequenced material: peripheral blood. The source of these receptors is an older woman with acute or convalescent COVID-19.

This clone was counted at least ten times. The genes are TRBV21-1 and TRBJ1-6; the DNA was not used to check the table's D call, TRBD1. TRBV21-1 is recorded as a pseudogene. This CDR3 has 22 residues. Here the CDR3 DNA reads TGTGCCAGCAGCCCCCCACCCGGGACAGGGTTTGGCGGGCCGAGGGGGAATTCACCCCTCCACTTT. This sequence encodes CASSPPPGTGFGGPRGNSPLHF.

The table lists this clone with a count of one. This chain uses TRBV19 with TRBJ1-5; 9 positions match TRBD1. V lost 7 bases to trimming and J lost 5 bases; unmatched junction nucleotides: 3. This CDR3 spans 13 amino acids. The germline gives CDR1 LNHDA, CDR2 SQIVND (reference sequence). CDR3 in amino acids: CASTRQGDQPQHF. For the CDR3, the DNA is TGTGCCAGTACTCGACAGGGGGATCAGCCCCAGCATTTT.

Note on this clone: Other DNA sequences in this specimen translate into the identical CDR3. The chain employs TRBV7-2 and TRBJ2-6; maybe TRBD2 (6 bases). CDR1 is SGHTA and CDR2 is FQGNSA in the germline V gene. V shed 3 bases and J shed 1 base, with 10 bases lying between them. The CDR3 spans 16 residues. CDR3 region: CASSLGGSSGANVLTF. CDR3 bases: TGTGCCAGCAGCTTGGGGGGTTCGTCTGGGGCCAACGTCCTGACTTTC.

The rearrangement links TRBV4-1 to TRBJ2-5, with D perhaps matching TRBD2 (6 bases). Germline CDR1 and CDR2: MGHRA and YSYEKL. This CDR3 has 12 residues. Trimming left V 1 base short and J 9 bases short, with 9 bases between. CDR3 DNA: TGCGCCAGCAGCCAAGGGAGGGGCCCCCAGTACTTC. It is translated as CASSQGRGPQYF.

The chain combines TRBV5-1 with TRBJ2-1, with D perhaps TRBD1 (6 bases). CDR1 and CDR2 (germline): SGHRS, YFSETQ. V lost 6 bases and J 5 bases, leaving 12 bases between the germline ends. CDR3 length equals 13 residues. CDR3 sequence: CASTGTINNEQFF. CDR3 nucleotide sequence: TGCGCCAGCACCGGGACAATAAACAATGAGCAGTTCTTC.

The genes are TRBV3-1 (or the pseudogene TRBV3-2) and TRBJ2-5, with D tentatively TRBD1 (5 bases). The CDR3 is 12 residues long. V shed 4 bases and J shed 4 bases, with 7 bases lying between them. Germline V CDR1 and CDR2: LGHDT, YNNKEL (reference sequence). Here the CDR3 reads CASSLGRETQYF. CDR3 nucleotide sequence: TGTGCCAGCAGCCTGGGGCGAGAGACCCAGTACTTC.

V gene TRBV7-2 combines with J gene TRBJ2-5; D perhaps matches TRBD2 (5 bases). CDR3 length: 14 amino acids. The V end lost 2 bases, the J end lost 5 bases, and 12 bases lay between the germline ends. Germline CDR1 and CDR2: SGHTA and FQGNSA. CDR3 protein: CASSLRAGSETQYF. As DNA, the CDR3 is TGTGCCAGCAGCTTACGCGCGGGCAGCGAGACCCAGTACTTC.

The rearrangement joins TRBV24-1 to TRBJ2-1, with D maybe TRBD1 (5 bases). The CDR3 is 13 amino acids. Germline CDR1 is KGHDR and CDR2 is SFDVKD. V dropped 6 bases and J dropped 4 bases, with 9 bases sitting between them. CDR3 protein: CATSRQGYNEQFF. CDR3 coding DNA: TGTGCCACCAGTCGGCAGGGTTACAATGAGCAGTTCTTC.

In this sample, this clone turned up a few times. This chain joins TRBV11-3 and TRBJ2-1, with 9 positions matching TRBD2. The germline V gene encodes CDR1 SGHNT and CDR2 YENEEA. Trimming at V came to 1 base and at J to 9 bases, leaving 7 bases not matched to a gene. CDR3 size: 15 residues. CDR3 region: CASSLGAREGSEQFF. The CDR3 DNA sequence: TGTGCCAGCAGCTTAGGAGCGCGGGAGGGAAGTGAGCAGTTCTTC.

The genes are TRBV11-2 and TRBJ2-1; 10 bases fit TRBD2. Trimming took 2 bases from V and 4 from J; bases not matched to a gene: 5. The V gene's germline CDR1 is SGHAT and CDR2 FQNNGV. This CDR3 is built from 16 residues. The DNA for the CDR3 is TGTGCCAGCAGCTTATCCGTGACTAGCGGGTACAATGAGCAGTTCTTC. Translating it yields CASSLSVTSGYNEQFF.

In DNA, the CDR3 is TGTGCCAGCAGCTCCTCCCGTTGGGACAGGGGGCGCGAGGCCAATGGCTACACCTTC. Protein sequence: CASSSSRWDRGREANGYTF. The V and J genes are TRBV11-3 and TRBJ1-2; the match to TRBD1 covers 12 bases. The junction had 18 bases not matched to a gene; V was cut back by 4 bases and J by 6 bases. The CDR3 runs 19 residues. Germline V CDR1 and CDR2: SGHNT, YENEEA.

This clone came up a few times. The V call is TRBV11-2, the J call TRBJ1-2; TRBD1 agrees at 8 bases. V lost 5 bases and J lost 7; bases outside the gene matches: 6. The CDR3 sequence is 13 residues long. Per the germline V gene, CDR1 is SGHAT and CDR2 is FQNNGV. Here the CDR3 reads CASSRQGASGYTF. The DNA for the CDR3 is TGTGCCAGCAGCCGGCAGGGGGCGTCTGGCTACACCTTC.

The chain employs TRBV11-2 and TRBJ2-7; D is possibly TRBD2 (6 bases). Germline values: CDR1 SGHAT, CDR2 FQNNGV. V dropped 6 bases and J dropped 12 bases, with 21 bases sitting between them. The CDR3 loop spans 13 amino acids. For the CDR3, the DNA is TGTGCCAGCAGTCTTCCGGGACTTCCAACGAGGTACTTC. Translating it yields CASSLPGLPTRYF.

This clone was observed a few times. This chain joins TRBV19 and TRBJ1-4, with TRBD1 as a possible D gene (6 bases). Germline-derived CDR1 and CDR2 are LNHDA and SQIVND (reference sequence). The CDR3 consists of 13 residues. Trimming took off 6 bases at V and 4 bases at J, with 9 bases between the two ends. In DNA, the CDR3 is TGTGCCAGTAGGCGACAGGTTAATGAAAAACTGTTTTTT. It yields the protein CASRRQVNEKLFF.

This sequence joins TRBV7-2 and TRBJ2-7; D not certain. Germline CDR1 is SGHTA and CDR2 is FQGNSA. This CDR3 has 14 residues. CDR3: CASSLIRSSNEQYV. CDR3 sequence (DNA): TGTGCCAGCAGCTTAATACGGAGCTCCAACGAGCAGTACGTC.

The chain combines TRBV3-1 (or the pseudogene TRBV3-2) with TRBJ2-5, with 7 nucleotides matching TRBD1. This CDR3 is built from 17 residues. Germline V gives CDR1 LGHDT, CDR2 YNNKEL (reference sequence). V lost 1 base to trimming and J lost 3 bases; unmatched junction nucleotides: 11. Here the CDR3 reads CASSQGSKGAGKETQYF. The DNA for the CDR3 is TGTGCCAGCAGCCAAGGGTCTAAGGGGGCGGGTAAAGAGACCCAGTACTTC.

The V call is TRBV6-5, the J call TRBJ2-7; perhaps TRBD2 as D (6 bases). The V end lost 6 bases, the J end lost 11 bases, and 20 bases lay between the germline ends. Germline assignment: CDR1 MNHEY and CDR2 SVGAGI. The CDR3 contains 13 residues. Here the CDR3 reads CASRPGPREVEYF. DNA for the CDR3: TGTGCCAGCAGACCCGGACCCAGGGAGGTTGAGTACTTC.

This clone was counted once. CDR3 amino acids: CASKMAAHGSTDTQYF. Written as DNA, the CDR3 is TGTGCCAGTAAAATGGCGGCGCATGGTAGCACAGATACGCAGTATTTT. The rearrangement uses TRBV19 and TRBJ2-3; unclear D gene. V dropped 7 bases and J dropped 0 bases, with 17 bases sitting between them. The CDR3 totals 16 residues. Per germline, CDR1 LNHDA and CDR2 SQIVND (reference sequence). The variable domain in full, with the rest retrieved from reference TRBV19 and TRBJ2-3, is DGGITQSPKYLFRKEGQNVTLSCEQNLNHDAMYWYRQDPGQGLRLIYYSQIVNDFQKGDIAEGYSVSREKKESFPLTVTSAQKNPTAFYLCASKMAAHGSTDTQYFGPGTRLTVL.

This chain links TRBV6-5 with TRBJ2-7, with 9 bases aligning to TRBD1. Germline CDR1 and CDR2: MNHEY and SVGAGI. The CDR3 is 14 residues long. After removal of 4 bases from V and 5 bases from J, the junction contained 6 bases not matched to a gene. CDR3 amino acids: CASSLGTGTHEQYF. As DNA, the CDR3 is TGTGCCAGCAGTTTAGGGACAGGGACCCACGAGCAGTACTTC.

The chain is built from TRBV12-3 or TRBV12-4 and TRBJ2-7; 7 bases are a match to TRBD2. V gave up 1 base and J gave up 7 bases; unmatched junction bases: 1. The CDR3 runs 12 residues. CDR3 DNA: TGTGCCAGCAGTTTAGTCGGGGGGGAGCAGTACTTC. Protein product: CASSLVGGEQYF.

The rearrangement joins TRBV24-1 to TRBJ2-7, with TRBD1 identical over 9 bases. The CDR3 length is 15 residues. V was pared by 4 bases and J by 8 bases, with 11 bases of the junction left unmatched. Looked up from germline, CDR1 is KGHDR and CDR2 is SFDVKD. The CDR3 coding sequence is TGTGCCACCAGTGACTCTTGGACAGGGGACTATAAGCAGTACTTC. The encoded protein is CATSDSWTGDYKQYF.

The chain has TRBV20-1 and TRBJ1-3; D is possibly TRBD1 (5 bases). The V gene lost 3 bases and the J gene lost 4 bases, with 19 bases spanning the gap. Per germline, CDR1 DFQATT and CDR2 SNEGSKA (reference sequence). CDR3 length equals 16 residues. This chain's CDR3 is CSASISDGQTGNTIYF. In nucleotides, the CDR3 is TGCAGTGCTAGTATCTCCGACGGACAAACGGGAAACACCATATATTTT.

V usage is TRBV3-1 (or the pseudogene TRBV3-2) and J usage is TRBJ2-7; maybe TRBD1 (5 bases). This CDR3 is built from 15 residues. From germline, CDR1 is LGHDT and CDR2 YNNKEL (reference sequence). Deletions cut 4 bases from V and 2 bases from J, with 15 bases between. The CDR3: CASSPSWLGAYEQYF. In nucleotides, the CDR3 is TGTGCCAGCAGCCCCTCCTGGCTAGGGGCCTACGAGCAGTACTTC.

The chain is built from TRBV19 and TRBJ2-3, with D uncertain. Germline CDR1 is LNHDA and CDR2 is SQIVND (reference sequence). The CDR3 is 14 amino acids. Trimming left V 4 bases short and J 2 bases short, with 10 bases between. This CDR3 is CASSTTVATDTQYF. The CDR3 region has the DNA TGTGCCAGTAGTACGACTGTAGCCACAGATACGCAGTATTTT.

This clone was picked up one time. This chain joins TRBV9 and TRBJ2-7, with D possibly TRBD2 on 5 matching bases. This CDR3 spans 14 amino acids. Germline V gives CDR1 SGDLS, CDR2 YYNGEE. Trimming removed 0 bases at V and 6 bases at J, with 13 bases between. Written as DNA, the CDR3 is TGTGCCAGCAGCGTAGCTGACATCCGGGGCGAGCAGTACTTC. It translates to CASSVADIRGEQYF.